This T cell receptor (beta chain) is from a study of blood T cell repertoires in COVID-19 (dated by TCRdb to the early 2020s). For context, the study as a whole: Collaborator samples came from the United States, Italy and Spain and covered acute and convalescent phases of COVID-19. The dataset comprised deeply sampled blood TCRbeta repertoires from subjects exposed to, actively infected with, or recovered from COVID-19. Where available, HLA class I and class II types were taken from metadata supplied by the sample provider and were not determined by assay-based typing. Nearly every sample came with metadata listing a de-identified subject ID, COVID-19 status, age in years and sex. The repertoires were released in a freely available public database intended as a resource for research on the immune response to SARS-CoV-2. The samples were drawn from the first 160 participants of the ongoing ImmuneRACE study and from over 950 subjects provided by 6 global collaborators. The material from the prospective study consisted of cDNA or gDNA derived from T cells, B-cell-depleted T cells, or PBMCs. What the study reported, not specific to this receptor: The quantity of clinical and demographic metadata differed by source and by participant and was supplied without curation.

Concerning this clone itself: This clone's antigen is unknown. Base-call qualities are not available, and no considerably larger clone is one nucleotide away.

Collaborating institutions collected whole blood in K2EDTA tubes following their own protocols. For TCRbeta analysis, collaborators shipped samples as frozen whole blood, isolated PBMCs, or DNA extracted from either of those sample types. The germline V gene (reference sequence) supplies CDR1 MNHEY and CDR2 SMNVEV. Inclusive of the bounding cysteine and phenylalanine, the CDR3 is 18 residues long. Only CDR3 DNA is held: 54 bases, read in frame from base 1. Trimming accounts for 2 bases at V and 7 bases at J, while the number of junction bases matched to no gene is 17. The immunoSEQ Assay, a bias-controlled multiplex PCR, was used to amplify TCRbeta CDR3 regions from genomic DNA. In the authors' own workflow: The number of nucleated cells in each sample was estimated from the amplification of reference gene primers within the assay. To quantify the absolute abundance of each unique TCRbeta CDR3 rearrangement, sequence reads were collapsed and filtered. For each sample, productive Simpson clonality was calculated by taking the square root of Simpson's diversity index across productive rearrangements. TCRdb re-hosts the immuneACCESS table, in-frame sequences only. Its copies lack some clones; in the studies checked, an unresolved V gene accounts for under half of them, and the cause for the rest is not known. That table is the source of V, J and clone size, and D and trimming were worked out from the DNA. The sample table contains under 250,000 clones; only one count was recorded for 86% of them. The ten most abundant clones make up over 9% of the sample.

Specimen: peripheral blood. The sequence came from an elderly man with acute or convalescent COVID-19. The V gene is TRBV27 and the J gene is TRBJ2-1; TRBD2 agrees with 7 junctional bases. The nucleotide sequence reads as follows: TGTGCCAGCAGTTTAAAGAATCTTGGGGGGGACCACTGGAATGAGCAGTTCTTC. Its protein reads: CASSLKNLGGDHWNEQFF.